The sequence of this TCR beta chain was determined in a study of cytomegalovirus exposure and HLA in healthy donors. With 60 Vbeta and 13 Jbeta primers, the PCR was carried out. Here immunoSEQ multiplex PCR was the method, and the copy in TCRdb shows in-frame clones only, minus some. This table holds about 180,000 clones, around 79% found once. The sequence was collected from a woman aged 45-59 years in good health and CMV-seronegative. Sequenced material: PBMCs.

CDR3 amino acids: CASSPGTSSRQFF. The CDR3 DNA is TGTGCCAGCAGCCCCGGGACTAGCTCCCGGCAGTTCTTC. The V call is TRBV7-3, the J call TRBJ2-1, with TRBD2 matching over 9 bases. V dropped 5 bases and J dropped 12; count of bases not matched to a gene: 8. CDR1 is SGHTA, CDR2 FQGTGA, per germline. The CDR3 contains 13 residues.